The 27 T cell receptor beta chains given below trace back to one sample, sequenced in a study of response to subunit inactivated influenza vaccine. TCRdb independently ran MiXCR on the RT-PCR reads; one entry per CDR3 protein. The table has a few hundred thousand distinct CDR3 sequences, 12% seen once. This sample comprised non-naive T cells sorted from PBMCs, obtained 14 days before vaccination. These receptors were obtained from a middle-aged man who received an inactivated influenza vaccine.

The V call is TRBV7-9, the J call TRBJ2-7; D may be TRBD1 (6 bases). CDR1 is SEHNR, CDR2 FQNEAQ, per germline (reference sequence). This CDR3 has 13 amino acids. Trimming removed 2 bases at V and 3 bases at J, with 8 bases between. The CDR3 here is CASSLTGIYEQYF. The CDR3 coding sequence is TGTGCCAGCAGCTTAACAGGGATCTACGAGCAGTACTTC.

The chain joins TRBV3-1 to TRBJ1-2; possible D gene TRBD1, 5 bases. The CDR3 sequence is 18 residues long. Trimming removed 3 bases from V and 8 bases from J, with 28 bases in between. The germline V gene encodes CDR1 LGHDT and CDR2 YNNKEL (reference sequence). The CDR3 nucleotides read TGTGCCAGCAGCCACGGGGCCCTTAGTTTGGGAGGGATGTACGGCTACACCTTC. The encoded protein is CASSHGALSLGGMYGYTF.

This clonotype has just a few counts. This rearrangement joins TRBV6-5 to TRBJ2-5, with D tentatively TRBD1 (6 bases). Germline V gene data show CDR1 as MNHEY and CDR2 as SVGAGI. The CDR3 runs 13 residues. The V and J ends lost 3 bases and 5 bases respectively, with 10 bases between them. The CDR3 nucleotides read TGTGCCAGCAGTTATAACAGGGAGGAGACCCAGTACTTC. It yields the protein CASSYNREETQYF.

V gene TRBV30 combines with J gene TRBJ2-4; D tentatively fits TRBD1 or TRBD2 (5 bases each). The CDR3 sequence is 13 residues long. Germline loops: CDR1 GTSNPN, CDR2 SVGIG (reference sequence). V was shortened by 4 bases and J by 5 bases, with 12 bases between the two germline ends. Written as DNA, the CDR3 is TGTGCCTGGAACCGGGACCGAGAAAACATTCAGTACTTC. It encodes CAWNRDRENIQYF.

This clonotype has a handful of counts. The chain joins TRBV20-1 to TRBJ1-1; D gene ambiguous. CDR3 length: 15 amino acids. V gave up 0 bases and J gave up 1 base, with 12 bases separating them. From germline, CDR1 is DFQATT and CDR2 SNEGSKA (reference sequence). CDR3 DNA sequence: TGCAGTGCTAGAGATCTGAGGGCAGCGAACACTGAAGCTTTCTTT. It codes for CSARDLRAANTEAFF.

This clonotype occurred many times. The chain combines TRBV5-6 with TRBJ2-7; D is undetermined. CDR3 length: 12 residues. V shed 1 base and J shed 10 bases, with 12 bases lying between them. Germline assignment: CDR1 SGHDT and CDR2 YYEEEE. The CDR3 DNA sequence: TGTGCCAGCAGCTTGACCTCGAAAAAACAGTACTTC. Protein: CASSLTSKKQYF.

CDR3 DNA: TGTGCCAGCAGCACCCCCGGGACCTCAAGCTCCTACGAGCAGTACTTC. It encodes CASSTPGTSSSYEQYF. The J gene is TRBJ2-7, the V gene TRBV5-6; D may correspond to TRBD1 or TRBD2 (5 bases each). Germline V gene lookup returns CDR1 SGHDT and CDR2 YYEEEE. This CDR3 contains 16 residues. V was trimmed by 4 bases and J by 0 bases, leaving 17 bases between them. Variable domain in full (rest from reference TRBV5-6 and TRBJ2-7): DAGVTQSPTHLIKTRGQQVTLRCSPKSGHDTVSWYQQALGQGPQFIFQYYEEEERQRGNFPDRFSGHQFPNYSSELNVNALLLGDSALYLCASSTPGTSSSYEQYFGPGTRLTVT.

J is TRBJ2-5 and V is TRBV29-1; 10 positions agree with TRBD1. This CDR3 region has 13 residues. V was clipped by 7 bases and J by 3 bases; unmatched bases: 5. CDR1 and CDR2 from the germline V gene are SQVTM and ANQGSEA. In DNA form, the CDR3 reads TGCAGCGCGTGGGACAGGGGTAAAGAGACCCAGTACTTC. Protein sequence: CSAWDRGKETQYF.

This chain connects TRBV7-2 to TRBJ2-5; the match to TRBD2 covers 8 bases. The CDR3 is 16 residues long. From germline, CDR1 is SGHTA and CDR2 FQGNSA. The J segment lost 2 bases and the V segment lost 1 base, leaving 6 bases of the junction unmatched. For the CDR3, the DNA is TGTGCCAGCAGCTTAGTTGGAGCGGGGGTACAAGAGACCCAGTACTTC. Translation: CASSLVGAGVQETQYF. Combining the CDR3 with reference TRBV7-2 and TRBJ2-5 gives the whole variable domain GAGVSQSPSNKVTEKGKDVELRCDPISGHTALYWYRQSLGQGLEFLIYFQGNSAPDKSGLPSDRFSAERTGGSVSTLTIQRTQQEDSAVYLCASSLVGAGVQETQYFGPGTRLLVL.

The chain uses TRBV7-8 and TRBJ2-2, with 10 bases fitting TRBD2. The CDR3 has 17 residues. V gave up 1 base and J gave up 0 bases; unmatched junction bases: 2. Germline CDR1 SGHVS, CDR2 FQNEAQ. The CDR3 DNA follows: TGTGCCAGCAGCTTAGGGAGCGGGGGGGCGAACACCGGGGAGCTGTTTTTT. It translates to CASSLGSGGANTGELFF.

With respect to this clonotype: A much larger clone differs from this one at a single base, so this may be a read error. The V call is TRBV5-1, the J call TRBJ2-2; D not resolved. The CDR3 covers 14 residues. Germline V CDR1 and CDR2: SGHRS, YFSETQ. V was pared by 7 bases and J by 5 bases, with 15 bases between. CDR3: CASRQGIETGELFF. In DNA form, the CDR3 reads TGCGCCAGCCGACAAGGGATCGAGACCGGGGAGCTGTTTTTT.

This clonotype has a handful of counts. The chain employs TRBV2 and TRBJ2-7; no definite D call. The CDR3 length is 13 residues. The V gene lost 6 bases and the J gene lost 7 bases, with 16 bases spanning the gap. Germline CDR1 reads SNHLY; CDR2 reads FYNNEI. CDR3 in DNA: TGTGCCAGCAGCTTCGGATGGGCGAGAGAGCAGTACTTC. It encodes CASSFGWAREQYF.

This clonotype was seen ten or more times. This chain joins TRBV27 and TRBJ2-1, with TRBD1 matching 7 bases. V dropped 6 bases and J dropped 7; count of bases not matched to a gene: 3. Germline V CDR1 and CDR2: MNHEY, SMNVEV (reference sequence). The length of the CDR3 is 12 residues. CDR3 protein: CASSRQGNEQFF. Written as DNA, the CDR3 is TGTGCCAGCAGCCGACAGGGAAATGAGCAGTTCTTC.

This clonotype was counted only a few times. The rearrangement joins TRBV6-1 to TRBJ1-1; 8 positions match TRBD1. Germline V gene sequence: CDR1 MNHNS, CDR2 SASEGT. The CDR3 spans 16 residues. V shed 5 bases, J shed 1 base, and the junction held 9 bases outside the gene matches. For the CDR3, the DNA is TGTGCCAGCAGTCTTTCCAGGGACAGGAGGAACACTGAAGCTTTCTTT. This encodes CASSLSRDRRNTEAFF.

The table lists this clonotype with a few counts. V gene TRBV14 combines with J gene TRBJ1-6; D not certain. Per the germline V gene, CDR1 is SGHDN and CDR2 is FVKESK. V was pared by 0 bases and J by 8 bases, with 11 bases between. The CDR3 length is 15 residues. CDR3 region: CASSQDWGYHSPLHF. In DNA, the CDR3 is TGTGCCAGCAGCCAAGACTGGGGTTATCATTCACCCCTCCACTTT. Filled out from reference TRBV14 and TRBJ1-6, the complete variable domain reads EAGVTQFPSHSVIEKGQTVTLRCDPISGHDNLYWYRRVMGKEIKFLLHFVKESKQDESGMPNNRFLAERTGGTYSTLKVQPAELEDSGVYFCASSQDWGYHSPLHFGNGTRLTVT.

V and J are TRBV27 and TRBJ2-6, with D hard to call. V was trimmed by 4 bases and J by 4 bases, leaving 14 bases between them. The V gene's germline CDR1 is MNHEY and CDR2 SMNVEV (reference sequence). This CDR3 has 16 amino acids. The CDR3 loop reads CASSSRTGLGANVLTF. The CDR3 DNA reads TGTGCCAGCAGTTCGAGGACGGGTCTAGGGGCCAACGTCCTGACTTTC. The full variable domain, its missing parts supplied by reference TRBV27 and TRBJ2-6, is EAQVTQNPRYLITVTGKKLTVTCSQNMNHEYMSWYRQDPGLGLRQIYYSMNVEVTDKGDVPEGYKVSRKEKRNFPLILESPSPNQTSLYFCASSSRTGLGANVLTFGAGSRLTVL.

This chain uses TRBV28 with TRBJ1-2; maybe TRBD1 (5 bases). The CDR3 extends over 15 amino acids. Trimming cost V 3 bases and J 5 bases, with 16 bases left between them. Germline V gene data show CDR1 as MDHEN and CDR2 as SYDVKM. CDR3 in amino acids: CASSFGQGKYYGYTF. For the CDR3, the DNA is TGTGCCAGCAGTTTTGGGCAGGGAAAGTATTATGGCTACACCTTC.

This clonotype was seen a few times. This chain connects TRBV3-1 to TRBJ2-5; D remains unclear. This CDR3 comprises 12 residues. In germline, CDR1 is LGHDT, CDR2 YNNKEL (reference sequence). V gave up 0 bases and J gave up 7 bases, with 6 bases separating them. The chain's CDR3 is CASSQEIGTQYF. DNA for the CDR3: TGTGCCAGCAGCCAAGAGATAGGGACCCAGTACTTC.

This clonotype was picked up a small number of times. J is TRBJ2-1 and V is TRBV5-6, with 7 bases aligning to TRBD2. J was trimmed by 4 bases and V by 3 bases; bases with no gene match: 7. The CDR3 consists of 15 residues. Germline V gives CDR1 SGHDT, CDR2 YYEEEE. The chain's CDR3 is CASSSGLVSYNEQFF. In DNA, the CDR3 is TGTGCCAGCAGCTCTGGACTAGTTTCATACAATGAGCAGTTCTTC.

Ten or more counts support this clonotype. J is TRBJ1-5 and V is TRBV7-2; D not resolved. There are 13 residues in the CDR3. Germline V lookup: CDR1 SGHTA, CDR2 FQGNSA. Between the trimmed V and J ends, which lost 2 bases and 5 bases, there was a span of 7 bases. CDR3 in DNA: TGTGCCAGCAGCTTATATGGGGATCAGCCCCAGCATTTT. It is translated as CASSLYGDQPQHF.

A few counts support this clonotype. The chain has TRBV5-6 and TRBJ1-6; D remains unclear. Trimming removed 6 bases from V and 7 bases from J, with 20 bases in between. Germline V CDR1 and CDR2: SGHDT, YYEEEE. This CDR3 spans 16 amino acids. The CDR3 here is CASNRSPTGMNSPLHF. Here the CDR3 DNA reads TGTGCCAGCAATAGGTCCCCGACGGGGATGAATTCACCCCTCCACTTT.

Here the CDR3 DNA reads TGTGCCAGCAGCTTGACGGACAGGGGGTTCTTTGACGAGCAGTACTTC. This gives the protein CASSLTDRGFFDEQYF. The chain employs TRBV5-6 and TRBJ2-7; TRBD1 matches at 10 bases. The CDR3 contains 16 residues. Germline V CDR1 and CDR2: SGHDT, YYEEEE. Trimming removed 1 base from V and 5 bases from J; junction bases left unmatched: 9.

A note on this clonotype: A single base separates this from a much larger clone, so it may be a read error. The CDR3 here is CASSQDRLAGGEQYF. The CDR3 DNA reads TGTGCCAGCAGCCAAGATCGGCTAGCGGGAGGCGAGCAGTACTTC. The chain links TRBV14 to TRBJ2-7, with 11 positions matching TRBD2. CDR3 size: 15 residues. V was clipped by 0 bases and J by 6 bases; unmatched bases: 4. Germline-derived CDR1 and CDR2 are SGHDN and FVKESK. The full variable domain, completed using reference TRBV14 and TRBJ2-7, is EAGVTQFPSHSVIEKGQTVTLRCDPISGHDNLYWYRRVMGKEIKFLLHFVKESKQDESGMPNNRFLAERTGGTYSTLKVQPAELEDSGVYFCASSQDRLAGGEQYFGPGTRLTVT.

This clonotype was recorded at least ten times. The chain is built from TRBV29-1 and TRBJ2-6; 8 bases agree with TRBD1. The V gene end was trimmed by 3 bases and the J gene end by 2 bases; junction bases not matched to a gene: 3. There are 15 residues in the CDR3. The germline gives CDR1 SQVTM, CDR2 ANQGSEA. CDR3 residues: CSVETGVTGANVLTF. The CDR3, as DNA: TGCAGCGTTGAGACAGGGGTGACTGGGGCCAACGTCCTGACTTTC.

This clonotype has more than one count but fewer than ten. This chain connects TRBV5-1 to TRBJ2-7, with 9 bases aligning to TRBD1. V shed 4 bases and J 6 bases; nucleotides not matched to a gene: 11. In germline, CDR1 is SGHRS, CDR2 YFSETQ. The CDR3 length is 15 residues. The CDR3 is CASSPRAGTGTEQYF. Written as DNA, the CDR3 is TGCGCCAGCAGCCCCCGAGCCGGGACAGGGACCGAGCAGTACTTC.

This clonotype was picked up a small number of times. The J gene is TRBJ2-1, the V gene TRBV27; TRBD1 might be the D (5 bases). Germline lookup yields CDR1 MNHEY and CDR2 SMNVEV (reference sequence). The ends were cut back, 3 bases at V and 5 bases at J, with 11 bases in the middle. CDR3 length: 14 amino acids. CDR3 residues: CASSLAGKNNEQFF. Written as DNA, the CDR3 is TGTGCCAGCAGTTTGGCAGGGAAGAACAATGAGCAGTTCTTC.

This clonotype was found a few times. V gene TRBV7-9 combines with J gene TRBJ1-1, with TRBD1 as a possible D gene (6 bases). CDR1 SEHNR and CDR2 FQNEAQ come from the germline V gene (reference sequence). The CDR3 has 16 residues. Between the trimmed V and J ends, which lost 5 bases and 3 bases, there was a span of 19 bases. CDR3 nucleotides: TGTGCCAGCAGCCGAAGACAGGCCCGCCCCCACACTGAAGCTTTCTTT. As protein: CASSRRQARPHTEAFF.